A selection of T cell receptor beta chains follows, all from one sample in a study of T-cell reconstitution after alpha-beta-depleted transplantation in children. TCRdb re-analysed the PCR reads in MiXCR, keeping a single row per CDR3 protein. The sample yields roughly 400,000 distinct CDR3 sequences, approximately 20% seen once. The sequences come from PBMCs from the stem cell graft donor, collected from the stem cell graft. The origin of the receptors is a human donor who donated a stem cell graft to a child with acute myeloid leukemia. Each CDR3 is given with its conserved first and last residue. Each record gives: V gene, clone size, J gene, D gene, CDR3 protein, CDR3 DNA. A D gene is named only where the DNA matches it firmly. The size entry is marked missing in some rows and otherwise reads once, few, many or a size class.

>TRBV15|many|TRBJ2-1|.
CATSRDGQGYNEQFF
TGTGCCACCAGCAGAGATGGCCAGGGCTACAATGAGCAGTTCTTC
>TRBV7-8|.|TRBJ2-1|TRBD1
CASSLGVGQGNYEQFF
TGTGCCAGCAGCTTAGGAGTGGGACAGGGAAATTATGAGCAGTTCTTC
>TRBV12-3/TRBV12-4|.|TRBJ2-1|TRBD1
CASSPRDRGNNEQFF
TGTGCCAGCAGCCCCCGGGACAGGGGGAACAATGAGCAGTTCTTC
>TRBV7-9|few|TRBJ2-5|.
CASSFGEGTQYF
TGTGCCAGCAGCTTTGGGGAAGGGACCCAGTACTTC
>TRBV7-2|few|TRBJ2-5|.
CASSSRGDRGETQYF
TGTGCCAGCAGCTCGAGGGGGGACAGAGGGGAGACCCAGTACTTC
>TRBV29-1|.|TRBJ2-7|TRBD1
CSVKDRVYEQYF
TGCAGCGTAAAGGACAGGGTGTACGAGCAGTACTTC
>TRBV5-8|.|TRBJ2-2|.
CASRRRLLAGELFF
TGTGCCAGCAGGCGCCGGCTCCTCGCCGGGGAGCTGTTTTTT
>TRBV20-1|many|TRBJ2-1|TRBD2
CSANPLAGGYNEQFF
TGCAGTGCTAACCCCCTAGCGGGAGGTTACAATGAGCAGTTCTTC
>TRBV29-1|.|TRBJ2-3|TRBD2
CSVEEAGGRDTQYF
TGCAGCGTTGAAGAAGCGGGAGGTCGGGATACGCAGTATTTT
>TRBV12-3/TRBV12-4|few|TRBJ2-2|TRBD2
CASSWTSGITGELFF
TGTGCCAGCAGTTGGACTAGCGGGATCACCGGGGAGCTGTTTTTT
>TRBV7-9|.|TRBJ2-7|.
CASSSFTTPTYEQYF
TGTGCCAGCAGCTCCTTTACGACACCCACCTACGAGCAGTACTTC
>TRBV28|few|TRBJ1-5|.
CASRRGPRSNQPQHF
TGTGCCAGCAGAAGGGGACCTCGTAGCAATCAGCCCCAGCATTTT
>TRBV7-9|.|TRBJ2-1|.
CASSGGKLEQFF
TGTGCCAGCAGTGGGGGGAAATTGGAGCAGTTCTTC
>TRBV28|.|TRBJ1-1|TRBD1
CASRTGGTEAFF
TGTGCCAGCAGGACAGGGGGCACTGAAGCTTTCTTT
>TRBV7-2|.|TRBJ2-5|.
CASSIYGHQETQYF
TGTGCCAGCAGTATCTACGGACACCAAGAGACCCAGTACTTC
>TRBV24-1|.|TRBJ2-1|.
CATSRPGGDNEQFF
TGTGCCACCAGTCGCCCTGGAGGCGACAATGAGCAGTTCTTC
>TRBV29-1|few|TRBJ2-5|TRBD2
CSTQTSGHETQYF
TGCAGCACTCAGACTAGCGGTCATGAGACCCAGTACTTC
>TRBV4-1|few|TRBJ2-3|.
CASSQDMDTQYF
TGCGCCAGCAGCCAAGATATGGATACGCAGTATTTT
>TRBV25-1|few|TRBJ2-1|TRBD2
CASSEGREYEQFF
TGTGCCAGCAGTGAAGGGCGGGAGTATGAGCAGTTCTTC
>TRBV20-1|.|TRBJ2-7|.
CSASYLTGYEQYF
TGCAGTGCTAGCTACCTCACAGGCTACGAGCAGTACTTC